This T cell receptor (beta chain) was observed in a study of Ad26.COV2.S vaccination and SARS-CoV-2 variants. About the study: Among those in the COV1001 Ad26.COV2.S trial arm was the donor. Intramuscular Ad26.COV2.S at 5x10^10 or 1x10^11 viral particles.

Treatment meaning: over 15 received Ad26.COV2.S at low or high dose, single or two shots; 5 received placebo; per-sample allocation not given. Sample collection was performed on day 63 after the first vaccine or placebo injection. Study observations and caveats: Vaccine recipients and placebo recipients showed similar non-spike TCR breadth. In TCR breadth and depth analyses, total T cell responses may have been underestimated.

Germline CDR1 and CDR2: SNHLY and FYNNEI. Trimming took off 3 bases at V and 0 bases at J, with 9 bases between the two ends. This CDR3 spans 15 amino acids. TCRdb keeps only in-frame clones here, not all; method: immunoSEQ multiplex PCR. The data hold just under 250,000 clones, with 88% observed a single time. With respect to this clone: Its matching antigen is unknown.

The sequencing used peripheral blood, collected in a trial of Ad26.COV2.S vaccine versus placebo. V is TRBV2 and J is TRBJ2-1; possible D gene TRBD1, 5 bases. The receptor was isolated from a person aged 18-60 years who received the Ad26.COV2.S COVID-19 vaccine or a placebo. CDR3 nucleotides: TGTGCCAGCAGTGAGGGGCGGACCTCCTACAATGAGCAGTTCTTC. It yields the protein CASSEGRTSYNEQFF.